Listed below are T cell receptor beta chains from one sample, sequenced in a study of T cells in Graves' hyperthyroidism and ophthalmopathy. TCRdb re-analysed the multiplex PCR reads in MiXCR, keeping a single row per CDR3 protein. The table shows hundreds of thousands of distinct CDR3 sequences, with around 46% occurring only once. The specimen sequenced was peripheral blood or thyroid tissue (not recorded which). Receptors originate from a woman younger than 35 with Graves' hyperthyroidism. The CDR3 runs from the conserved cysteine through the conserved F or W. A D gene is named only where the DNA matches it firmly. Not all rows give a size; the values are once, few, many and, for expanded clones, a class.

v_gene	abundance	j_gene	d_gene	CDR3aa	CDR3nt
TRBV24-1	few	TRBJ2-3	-	CATSDLSPDTDTQYF	TGTGCCACCAGTGATTTATCGCCCGACACAGATACGCAGTATTTT
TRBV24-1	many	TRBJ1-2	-	CATSNRDKVYGYTF	TGTGCCACCAGTAACCGGGACAAGGTTTATGGCTACACCTTC
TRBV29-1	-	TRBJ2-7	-	CSVEDVGGEQYF	TGCAGCGTTGAAGATGTGGGGGGCGAGCAGTACTTC
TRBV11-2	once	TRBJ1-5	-	CASSSGRIRPQHF	TGTGCCAGCAGCTCAGGAAGGATCAGGCCCCAGCATTTT
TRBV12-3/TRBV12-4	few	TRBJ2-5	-	CASSYFSGTDQETQYF	TGTGCCAGCAGTTACTTCTCCGGGACCGACCAAGAGACCCAGTACTTC
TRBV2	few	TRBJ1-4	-	CASSSNSGATNEKLFF	TGTGCCAGCAGCTCGAACTCGGGTGCAACTAATGAAAAACTGTTTTTT
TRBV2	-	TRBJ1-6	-	CASRGLSSSYNSPLHF	TGTGCCAGCAGGGGCCTTTCCAGCTCCTATAATTCACCCCTCCACTTT
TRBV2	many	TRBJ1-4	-	CASSGRDNEKLFF	TGTGCCAGCAGTGGGCGAGATAATGAAAAACTGTTTTTT
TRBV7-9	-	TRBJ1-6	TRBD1	CASSVRDRHSPLHF	TGTGCCAGCAGCGTACGGGACAGGCATTCACCCCTCCACTTT
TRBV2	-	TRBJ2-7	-	CASSEATSASAYPYEQYF	TGTGCCAGCAGTGAAGCAACATCGGCTAGCGCGTATCCCTACGAGCAGTACTTC
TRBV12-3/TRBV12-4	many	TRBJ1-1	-	CASSRRGDTEAFF	TGTGCCAGCAGTCGTCGGGGGGACACTGAAGCTTTCTTT
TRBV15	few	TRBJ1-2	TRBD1	CATSRQGARNYGYTF	TGTGCCACCAGCCGACAGGGGGCGCGGAACTATGGCTACACCTTC
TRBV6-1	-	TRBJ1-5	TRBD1	CASTNRDRGFQPQHF	TGTGCCAGCACCAACAGGGACAGGGGGTTTCAGCCCCAGCATTTT
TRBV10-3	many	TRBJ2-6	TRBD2	CAISDGGAGANVLTF	TGTGCCATCAGTGATGGGGGGGCTGGGGCCAACGTCCTGACTTTC
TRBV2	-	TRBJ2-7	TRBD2	CASSQGLAATYEQYF	TGTGCCAGCAGCCAGGGACTAGCGGCTACGTACGAGCAGTACTTC
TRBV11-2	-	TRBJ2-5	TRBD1	CAAGTGSRETQYF	TGTGCGGCAGGGACAGGGTCGCGTGAGACCCAGTACTTC
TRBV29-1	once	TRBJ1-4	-	CSVASGGNEKLFF	TGCAGCGTTGCGTCGGGGGGGAATGAAAAACTGTTTTTT
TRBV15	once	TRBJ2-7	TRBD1	CATSSRDSYEQYF	TGTGCCACCAGCAGTAGGGACAGCTACGAGCAGTACTTC
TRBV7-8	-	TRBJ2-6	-	CASSLENTEAF	TGTGCCAGCAGCTTGGAGAACACTGAAGCTTTC
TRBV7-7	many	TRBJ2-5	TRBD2	CASSMGGKVETQYF	TGTGCCAGCAGCATGGGAGGGAAAGTGGAGACCCAGTACTTC
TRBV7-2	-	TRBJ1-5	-	CASSLGRDTQFGGNQPQHF	TGTGCCAGCAGCTTAGGGCGGGACACCCAGTTCGGCGGCAATCAGCCCCAGCATTTT
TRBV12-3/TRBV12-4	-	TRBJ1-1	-	CASSSQGWGTEAFF	TGTGCCAGCAGTTCACAGGGATGGGGCACTGAAGCTTTCTTT
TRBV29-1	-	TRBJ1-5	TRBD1	CSVSTGANQPQHF	TGCAGCGTTTCGACAGGGGCCAATCAGCCCCAGCATTTT
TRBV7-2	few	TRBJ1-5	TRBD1	CASRTGTGGNQPQHF	TGTGCCAGCAGAACCGGGACAGGGGGCAATCAGCCCCAGCATTTT
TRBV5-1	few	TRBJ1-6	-	CASSPDSHNSPLHF	TGCGCCAGCAGCCCGGACAGCCATAATTCACCCCTCCACTTT
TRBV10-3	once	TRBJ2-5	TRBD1	CASRGQGPGETQYF	TGTGCCTCCCGGGGACAGGGGCCTGGGGAGACCCAGTACTTC
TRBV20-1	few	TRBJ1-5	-	CSAGTGISNQPQHF	TGCAGTGCGGGTACAGGGATTAGCAATCAGCCCCAGCATTTT
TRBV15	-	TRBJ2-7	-	CAPTPGKYEQYF	TGTGCCCCTACGCCAGGAAAGTACGAGCAGTACTTC
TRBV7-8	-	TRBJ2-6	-	CASSVAPVGAGANVLTF	TGTGCCAGCAGCGTAGCTCCTGTGGGGGCTGGGGCCAACGTCCTGACTTTC
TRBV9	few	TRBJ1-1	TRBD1	CASSPTGITEAFF	TGTGCCAGCAGCCCGACAGGGATCACTGAAGCTTTCTTT
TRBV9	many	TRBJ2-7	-	CASSAAHGEQYF	TGTGCCAGCAGCGCGGCACACGGCGAGCAGTACTTC
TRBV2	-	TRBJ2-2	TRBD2	CASGPGLAGGGELFF	TGTGCCAGCGGACCGGGACTAGCGGGAGGTGGGGAGCTGTTTTTT
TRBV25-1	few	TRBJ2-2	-	CASTKGGIGDTGELFF	TGTGCCAGCACCAAAGGGGGAATCGGGGACACCGGGGAGCTGTTTTTT
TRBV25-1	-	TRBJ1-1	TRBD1	CASSEADGDRGPEAFF	TGTGCCAGCAGTGAAGCAGACGGGGACAGGGGACCTGAAGCTTTCTTT
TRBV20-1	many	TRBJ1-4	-	CSAREGEEKLFF	TGCAGTGCTAGAGAGGGAGAGGAAAAACTGTTTTTT
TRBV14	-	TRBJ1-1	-	CASSQDQVSTEAFF	TGTGCCAGCAGCCAAGATCAAGTGAGCACTGAAGCTTTCTTT
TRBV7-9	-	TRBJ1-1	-	CANSFKDKNTEAFF	TGTGCCAACAGCTTCAAAGACAAGAACACTGAAGCTTTCTTT
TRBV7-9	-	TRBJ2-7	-	CASSPPWGEQYF	TGTGCCAGCAGTCCTCCTTGGGGGGAGCAGTACTTC
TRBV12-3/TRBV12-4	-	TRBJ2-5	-	CASRRDWGQETQYF	TGTGCCAGCCGGAGGGACTGGGGCCAAGAGACCCAGTACTTC
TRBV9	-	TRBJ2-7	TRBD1	CASSPYSGTGADEQYF	TGTGCCAGCAGCCCGTACTCCGGGACAGGGGCCGACGAGCAGTACTTC
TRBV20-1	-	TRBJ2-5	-	CSAIAGNQETQYF	TGCAGTGCTATAGCAGGGAACCAAGAGACCCAGTACTTC
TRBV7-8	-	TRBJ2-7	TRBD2	CASSLDYAGGTYEQYF	TGTGCCAGCAGCTTAGATTACGCGGGAGGGACCTACGAGCAGTACTTC
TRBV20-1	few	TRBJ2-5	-	CSARAPSETQYF	TGCAGTGCTAGAGCCCCCTCGGAGACCCAGTACTTC
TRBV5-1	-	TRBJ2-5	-	CASSFRGRQETQYF	TGCGCCAGCAGCTTCCGGGGCAGGCAAGAGACCCAGTACTTC
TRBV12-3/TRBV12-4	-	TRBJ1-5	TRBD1	CASRATGVNSNQPQHF	TGTGCCAGCAGGGCTACAGGGGTGAATAGCAATCAGCCCCAGCATTTT
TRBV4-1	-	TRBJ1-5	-	CASSQVQLGQPQHF	TGCGCCAGCAGCCAAGTTCAGTTGGGTCAGCCCCAGCATTTT
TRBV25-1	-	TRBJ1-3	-	CASVVGGYSGNTIYF	TGTGCCAGCGTTGTGGGGGGATACTCTGGAAACACCATATATTTT
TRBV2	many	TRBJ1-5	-	CASRTDPGNQPQHF	TGTGCCAGCAGGACAGACCCTGGCAATCAGCCCCAGCATTTT